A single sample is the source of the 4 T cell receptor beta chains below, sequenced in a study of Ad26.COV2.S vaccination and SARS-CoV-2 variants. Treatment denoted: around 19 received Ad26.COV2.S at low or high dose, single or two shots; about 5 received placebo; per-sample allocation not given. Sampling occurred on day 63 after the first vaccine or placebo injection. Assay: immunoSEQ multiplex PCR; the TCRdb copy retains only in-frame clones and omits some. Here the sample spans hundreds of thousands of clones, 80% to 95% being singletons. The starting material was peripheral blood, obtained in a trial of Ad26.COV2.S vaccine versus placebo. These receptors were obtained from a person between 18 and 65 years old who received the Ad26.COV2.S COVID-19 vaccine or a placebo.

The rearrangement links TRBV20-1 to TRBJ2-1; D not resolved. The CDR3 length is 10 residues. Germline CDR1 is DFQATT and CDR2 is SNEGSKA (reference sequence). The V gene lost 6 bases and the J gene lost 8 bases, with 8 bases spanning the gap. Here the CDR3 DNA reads TGCAGTGCCTTAATCTATGAGCAGTTCTTC. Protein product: CSALIYEQFF.

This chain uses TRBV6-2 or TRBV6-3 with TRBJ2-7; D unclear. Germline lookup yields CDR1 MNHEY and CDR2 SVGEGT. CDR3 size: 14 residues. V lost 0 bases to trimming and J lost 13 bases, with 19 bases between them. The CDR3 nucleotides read TGTGCCAGCAGTTACTCGAGGTCGACCGGAGCTCAATACTTC. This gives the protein CASSYSRSTGAQYF.

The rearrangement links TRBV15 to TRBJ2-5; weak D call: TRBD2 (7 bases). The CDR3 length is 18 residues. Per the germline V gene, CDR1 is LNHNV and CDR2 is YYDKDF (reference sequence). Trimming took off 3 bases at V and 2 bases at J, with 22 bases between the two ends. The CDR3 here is CATSRDLGGRITQETQYF. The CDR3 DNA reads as TGTGCCACCAGCAGGGATCTGGGGGGGCGGATAACACAAGAGACCCAGTACTTC.

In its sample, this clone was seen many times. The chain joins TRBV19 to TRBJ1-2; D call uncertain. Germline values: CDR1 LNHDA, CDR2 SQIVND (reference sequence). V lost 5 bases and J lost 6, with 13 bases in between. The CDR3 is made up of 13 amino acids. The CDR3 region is CASSFKVTNGYTF. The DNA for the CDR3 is TGTGCCAGTAGTTTCAAGGTGACTAATGGCTACACCTTC.